This is a list of T cell receptor beta chains from one sample in a study of beta chain features in type 1 diabetes. The assay was immunoSEQ multiplex PCR, and TCRdb's table has in-frame clones only and misses some. The data contain 200,000 to 300,000 clones, around 65% of them singletons. Sequencing used naive CD4+ T cells from blood. The receptors were sampled from a man between 25 and 39 years old in good health. The CDR3 runs from the conserved cysteine through the conserved F or W. A D gene is named only where the DNA matches it firmly. Some rows mark clone size as missing; the rest say once, few, many or name a class of expanded clone.

TRBD2	TRBV29-1	TRBJ2-2	.	CCGGGAPIGELFF	TGCTGTGGGGGAGGGGCGCCTATCGGGGAGCTGTTTTTT
.	TRBV30	TRBJ2-1	.	CAWIRVGLYYNEQFF	TGTGCCTGGATTCGAGTAGGCCTATACTACAATGAGCAGTTCTTC
.	TRBV29-1	TRBJ2-2	.	CSVGTGWDTGELFF	TGCAGCGTTGGTACAGGGTGGGACACCGGGGAGCTGTTTTTT
TRBD2	TRBV7-9	TRBJ2-1	few	CASSKAGLYNEQFF	TGTGCCAGCAGCAAAGCGGGACTTTACAATGAGCAGTTCTTC
TRBD2	TRBV30	TRBJ2-7	.	CAWSVPRLAGSYEQYF	TGTGCCTGGAGTGTACCCCGACTAGCGGGTAGTTACGAGCAGTACTTC
.	TRBV30	TRBJ1-5	.	CAWSEGETNNQPQHF	TGTGCCTGGAGTGAAGGGGAGACCAACAATCAGCCCCAGCATTTT
TRBD1	TRBV10-3	TRBJ2-7	.	CAISATGGSDYEQYF	TGTGCCATCAGTGCCACAGGGGGCTCGGACTACGAGCAGTACTTC
.	TRBV7-6	TRBJ2-5	.	CASSSWGSETQYF	TGTGCCAGCAGCTCCTGGGGGAGTGAGACCCAGTACTTC
TRBD1	TRBV30	TRBJ1-2	.	CAWSRQGPCTF	TGTGCCTGGAGTAGACAGGGCCCGTGCACCTTC
.	TRBV13	TRBJ2-7	.	CASSFYLQRGVYEQYF	TGTGCCAGCAGCTTCTACCTCCAGAGAGGGGTCTACGAGCAGTACTTC
.	TRBV7-2	TRBJ2-1	.	CASSLAGQQRNNEQFF	TGTGCCAGCAGCTTAGCGGGGCAACAAAGGAACAATGAGCAGTTCTTC
TRBD1	TRBV2	TRBJ2-4	once	CASSAGGRGNIQYF	TGTGCCAGCAGCGCAGGGGGCCGGGGAAACATTCAGTACTTC
.	TRBV28	TRBJ2-5	once	CASSPNRVKETQYF	TGTGCCAGCAGTCCCAACAGGGTCAAAGAGACCCAGTACTTC
.	TRBV29-1	TRBJ2-7	.	CSVEDRGYEQYF	TGCAGCGTTGAAGATCGGGGTTACGAGCAGTACTTC
TRBD1	TRBV30	TRBJ2-2	.	CAWSPPTGGGELFF	TGTGCCTGGAGTCCTCCGACAGGGGGAGGGGAGCTGTTTTTT
.	TRBV20-1	TRBJ2-7	.	CSAIAHYEQYF	TGCAGTGCAATAGCGCACTACGAGCAGTACTTC
.	TRBV5-6	TRBJ2-7	.	CASSTDFSYEQYF	TGTGCCAGCAGCACGGACTTCTCCTACGAGCAGTACTTC
TRBD1	TRBV19	TRBJ1-1	few	CASSPGQGMNTEAFF	TGTGCCAGTAGTCCAGGACAGGGTATGAACACTGAAGCTTTCTTT
.	TRBV2	TRBJ2-2	.	CASTSGISIGELFF	TGTGCCAGCACCTCCGGGATCAGCATCGGGGAGCTGTTTTTT
TRBD2	TRBV29-1	TRBJ2-1	few	CSVMRSGRGKDEQFF	TGCAGCGTTATGCGAAGCGGGAGAGGGAAAGATGAGCAGTTCTTC
.	TRBV29-1	TRBJ1-5	.	CSPFGPQHF	TGCAGCCCATTCGGACCCCAGCATTTT
.	TRBV14	TRBJ2-2	.	CASSQGVHWGTGELFF	TGTGCCAGCAGCCAAGGCGTGCATTGGGGCACCGGGGAGCTGTTTTTT
.	TRBV2	TRBJ2-5	.	CASTQGSLQTQYF	TGTGCCAGCACTCAAGGGTCTTTGCAGACCCAGTACTTC
TRBD1	TRBV4-2	TRBJ2-3	few	CASSPTAGTGNTDTQYF	TGTGCCAGCAGCCCGACGGCGGGGACAGGGAACACAGATACGCAGTATTTT
.	TRBV30	TRBJ2-7	few	CAWSQGSEQYF	TGTGCCTGGAGTCAAGGGAGCGAGCAGTACTTC
.	TRBV13	TRBJ2-7	.	CASSPRPSSYEQYF	TGTGCCAGCAGCCCCAGGCCCAGTTCCTACGAGCAGTACTTC
TRBD1	TRBV6-6	TRBJ1-1	.	CASSYSGQGITEAFF	TGTGCCAGCAGTTACTCGGGACAGGGGATCACTGAAGCTTTCTTT
.	TRBV29-1	TRBJ2-3	.	CSGRTGRSFTDTQYF	TGCAGCGGGCGAACAGGGCGCTCGTTCACAGATACGCAGTATTTT
.	TRBV9	TRBJ2-3	.	CASSVDAGGTDTQYF	TGTGCCAGCAGCGTAGATGCGGGCGGGACAGATACGCAGTATTTT
.	TRBV4-3	TRBJ2-1	.	CASSQDNEQFF	TGCGCCAGCAGCCAAGACAATGAGCAGTTCTTC
.	TRBV13	TRBJ2-4	.	CASSGLAKNIQYF	TGTGCCAGCAGCGGGCTAGCCAAAAACATTCAGTACTTC
.	TRBV29-1	TRBJ2-7	.	CSVRDTPNEQYF	TGCAGCGTCCGGGACACCCCTAACGAGCAGTACTTC
.	TRBV25-1	TRBJ1-5	few	CASSGGTSQPQHF	TGTGCCAGCAGTGGCGGGACCAGCCAGCCCCAGCATTTT
.	TRBV13	TRBJ2-1	once	CASSLGSSTLEYNEQFF	TGTGCCAGCAGCTTAGGTAGCAGCACCTTAGAGTACAATGAGCAGTTCTTC
TRBD1	TRBV29-1	TRBJ2-5	.	CSARQGGKTQYF	TGCAGCGCCCGACAGGGGGGAAAGACCCAGTACTTC
TRBD1	TRBV28	TRBJ2-5	.	CASRGQGRETQYF	TGTGCCAGCAGGGGACAGGGGAGGGAGACCCAGTACTTC
TRBD1	TRBV15	TRBJ2-6	few	CATSRARRGLSGGANVLTF	TGTGCCACCAGCAGAGCACGCAGGGGGCTGAGTGGTGGGGCCAACGTCCTGACTTTC
TRBD2	TRBV2	TRBJ2-5	.	CASCATSGSGETQYF	TGTGCCAGCTGCGCGACTAGCGGGAGCGGAGAGACCCAGTACTTC
TRBD2	TRBV29-1	TRBJ2-4	few	CSASSAGVNIQYF	TGCAGCGCTAGTTCAGCGGGAGTAAACATTCAGTACTTC
TRBD1	TRBV2	TRBJ1-6	.	CASSKDRVDSPLHF	TGTGCCAGCAGTAAGGACAGGGTTGATTCACCCCTCCACTTT
TRBD1	TRBV10-3	TRBJ1-1	.	CAISPRTGNTEAFF	TGTGCCATCAGTCCCCGGACAGGGAACACTGAAGCTTTCTTT
TRBD2	TRBV5-6	TRBJ2-1	.	CASSLEKGTRAYNEQFF	TGTGCCAGCAGCTTGGAAAAGGGGACTAGGGCTTACAATGAGCAGTTCTTC
.	TRBV29-1	TRBJ2-3	few	CSAGGNTDTQYF	TGCAGCGCCGGCGGAAACACAGATACGCAGTATTTT
.	TRBV9	TRBJ1-2	.	CASSALRAQHGYTF	TGTGCCAGCAGCGCTCTGCGGGCCCAGCATGGCTACACCTTC
TRBD1	TRBV29-1	TRBJ2-1	.	CSSGGRHEQFF	TGCAGTTCAGGGGGTAGGCATGAGCAGTTCTTC
.	TRBV7-9	TRBJ2-5	.	CASSLAGTIGETQYF	TGTGCCAGCAGCTTAGCCGGGACAATCGGGGAGACCCAGTACTTC
TRBD2	TRBV15	TRBJ2-1	.	CATSVPTSGRHEQFF	TGTGCCACCAGCGTGCCGACTAGCGGGAGGCATGAGCAGTTCTTC
.	TRBV29-1	TRBJ1-1	few	CSVQRGTGNTEAFF	TGCAGCGTTCAACGAGGGACGGGGAACACTGAAGCTTTCTTT
.	TRBV7-9	TRBJ2-5	.	CASSSSRETQYF	TGTGCCAGCAGCTCTTCCCGGGAGACCCAGTACTTC
.	TRBV10-3	TRBJ2-5	few	CAISAEGGETQYF	TGTGCCATCAGTGCGGAGGGGGGAGAGACCCAGTACTTC
.	TRBV5-6	TRBJ2-5	once	CASSSPGLTLVAQYF	TGTGCCAGCAGCTCCCCGGGACTCACGCTAGTGGCCCAGTACTTC
TRBD2	TRBV5-6	TRBJ2-4	.	CASSLGLAGGPNIQYF	TGTGCCAGCAGCTTGGGACTAGCGGGAGGGCCGAACATTCAGTACTTC
.	TRBV6-5	TRBJ2-5	.	CASSPGQKIQETQYF	TGTGCCAGCAGCCCCGGACAGAAGATCCAAGAGACCCAGTACTTC